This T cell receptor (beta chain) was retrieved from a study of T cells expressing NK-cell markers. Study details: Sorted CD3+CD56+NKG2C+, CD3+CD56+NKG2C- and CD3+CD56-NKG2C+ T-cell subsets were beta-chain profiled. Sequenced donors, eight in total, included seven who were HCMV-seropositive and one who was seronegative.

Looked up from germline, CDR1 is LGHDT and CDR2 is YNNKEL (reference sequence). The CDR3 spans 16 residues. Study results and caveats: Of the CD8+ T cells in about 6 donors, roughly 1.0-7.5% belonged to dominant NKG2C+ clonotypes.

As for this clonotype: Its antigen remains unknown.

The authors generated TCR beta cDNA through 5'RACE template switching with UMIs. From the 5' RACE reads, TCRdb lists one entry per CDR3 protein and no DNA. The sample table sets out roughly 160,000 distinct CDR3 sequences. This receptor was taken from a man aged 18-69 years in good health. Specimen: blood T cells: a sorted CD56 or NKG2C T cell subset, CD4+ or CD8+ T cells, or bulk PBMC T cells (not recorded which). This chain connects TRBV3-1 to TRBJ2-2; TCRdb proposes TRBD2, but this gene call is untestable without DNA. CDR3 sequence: CASSASSGGATGELFF.